These T cell receptor beta chains were read from a single sample in a study of CD8 T cells in ankylosing spondylitis. MiXCR, applied by TCRdb to the 5' RACE reads, yields one record per CDR3 protein. The data show about 160,000 distinct CDR3 sequences, roughly 18% seen once. The specimen sequenced was blood, either unsorted or a sorted T cell fraction (not recorded which). These receptors originate from a male donor with ankylosing spondylitis or in good health (not recorded which). CDR3s include the opening cysteine and the closing phenylalanine or tryptophan. Fields, in order: J gene, V gene, D gene, clone size, CDR3 protein, CDR3 DNA. D genes are given only for firm matches. Rows may omit the clone size; those that give it use once, few, many or a size class.

>TRBJ2-4|TRBV20-1|TRBD2|many
CSASPPGLAENIQYF
TGCAGTGCTAGTCCCCCCGGACTAGCGGAAAACATTCAGTACTTC
>TRBJ1-6|TRBV19|NA|NA
CASSTGNNSPLHF
TGTGCCAGTTCCACAGGGAATAATTCACCCCTCCACTTT
>TRBJ2-2|TRBV19|NA|many
CASFPLGRNTGELFF
TGTGCCAGTTTCCCCCTCGGGCGTAACACCGGGGAGCTGTTTTTT
>TRBJ2-7|TRBV15|NA|few
CATSRGPSSYEQYF
TGTGCCACCAGCAGAGGGCCGAGCTCCTACGAGCAGTACTTC
>TRBJ1-2|TRBV20-1|TRBD1|many
CSARDRTGGLYGYTF
TGCAGTGCTAGAGACAGGACAGGGGGCCTCTATGGCTACACCTTC
>TRBJ2-5|TRBV12-3/TRBV12-4|NA|few
CASSPHDRKETQYF
TGTGCCAGCAGCCCACACGACAGGAAAGAGACCCAGTACTTC
>TRBJ2-1|TRBV5-6|NA|NA
CASSQPGTASYNEQFF
TGTGCCAGCAGCCAGCCGGGGACGGCCTCCTACAATGAGCAGTTCTTC
>TRBJ2-2|TRBV27|NA|few
CASSFRPTNTGELFF
TGTGCCAGCAGTTTTCGGCCGACGAACACCGGGGAGCTGTTTTTT
>TRBJ2-3|TRBV5-4|TRBD2|NA
CASSWGGLPVEKQYF
TGTGCCAGCAGCTGGGGGGGACTCCCGGTGGAGAAGCAGTATTTT
>TRBJ2-1|TRBV4-1|TRBD2|NA
CASSRAGTSGNNEQFF
TGCGCCAGCAGCCGGGCCGGGACTAGCGGGAACAATGAGCAGTTCTTC
>TRBJ1-4|TRBV15|NA|NA
CATSRDRNLATNEKLFF
TGTGCCACCAGCAGAGATAGAAACTTGGCTACTAATGAAAAACTGTTTTTT
>TRBJ2-1|TRBV3-1|NA|many
CASSRRSSRGPLFF
TGTGCCAGCAGCCGGAGGTCTAGCCGGGGGCCGCTGTTCTTC
>TRBJ1-2|TRBV29-1|TRBD1|many
CSVVDRGIGYTF
TGCAGCGTTGTCGACAGGGGAATTGGCTACACCTTC
>TRBJ2-7|TRBV12-3/TRBV12-4|TRBD2|many
CASSLLSGSEQYF
TGTGCCAGCAGCCTCTTGAGCGGGAGCGAGCAGTACTTC
>TRBJ2-3|TRBV5-5|TRBD2|many
CASSPLGTRVSTDTQYF
TGTGCCAGCAGCCCCTTAGGGACTAGGGTTAGCACAGATACGCAGTATTTT
>TRBJ2-1|TRBV10-3|TRBD2|few
CATRGVLRVGGPRNEQFF
TGTGCCACACGGGGGGTGCTTAGAGTGGGAGGGCCCCGCAATGAGCAGTTCTTC
>TRBJ2-7|TRBV5-1|NA|many
CASSLELGQSYEQYF
TGCGCCAGCAGCTTGGAACTGGGGCAGTCCTACGAGCAGTACTTC
>TRBJ2-2|TRBV28|NA|NA
CASSLLVTGELFF
TGTGCCAGCAGTTTATTAGTCACCGGGGAGCTGTTTTTT
>TRBJ2-3|TRBV20-1|TRBD2|NA
CSATVASGSDTDTQYF
TGCAGTGCCACGGTCGCTAGCGGGAGTGATACAGATACGCAGTATTTT
>TRBJ2-1|TRBV29-1|NA|many
CSALGGGLNEQFF
TGCAGCGCCCTGGGAGGGGGCTTGAATGAGCAGTTCTTC
>TRBJ2-1|TRBV29-1|NA|NA
CSWRGSSYNEQFF
TGCAGCTGGAGGGGGAGCTCCTACAATGAGCAGTTCTTC
>TRBJ2-3|TRBV28|NA|NA
CASSRSGYTDTQYF
TGTGCCAGCAGCCGCAGCGGTTACACAGATACGCAGTATTTT
>TRBJ2-7|TRBV20-1|TRBD2|NA
CSASTAGVEQYF
TGCAGTGCTAGCACAGCGGGAGTTGAGCAGTACTTC
>TRBJ2-7|TRBV20-1|TRBD2|NA
CSARDGATSGPYEQYF
TGCAGTGCTAGAGATGGGGCGACTAGCGGCCCTTACGAGCAGTACTTC
>TRBJ1-5|TRBV28|NA|many
CASSFSRARQPQHF
TGTGCCAGCAGTTTCTCCCGGGCGCGGCAGCCCCAGCATTTT
>TRBJ2-1|TRBV25-1|TRBD2|many
CASSVVAGGSNEQFF
TGTGCCAGCAGTGTGGTAGCGGGAGGGTCTAATGAGCAGTTCTTC
>TRBJ2-2|TRBV24-1|TRBD1|many
CATSDRSRGLNTGELFF
TGTGCCACCAGTGATCGGAGCAGGGGGTTGAACACCGGGGAGCTGTTTTTT
>TRBJ1-2|TRBV7-8|TRBD1|NA
CASSLGGQFNYGYTF
TGTGCCAGCAGCTTAGGGGGACAGTTTAACTATGGCTACACCTTC
>TRBJ2-7|TRBV20-1|NA|many
CSASKGPPSEQYF
TGCAGTGCTAGTAAGGGGCCCCCTTCCGAGCAGTACTTC
>TRBJ2-2|TRBV23-1|NA|few
CASSQSVLDSPYTGELFF
TGCGCCAGCAGTCAATCCGTTTTAGACAGCCCTTACACCGGGGAGCTGTTTTTT
>TRBJ1-1|TRBV7-9|NA|NA
CASSLDVSIWTEAFF
TGTGCCAGCAGCTTAGATGTTAGTATTTGGACTGAAGCTTTCTTT
>TRBJ2-1|TRBV3-1|TRBD2|NA
CANSQDSGRANEQFF
TGTGCCAACAGCCAAGATAGCGGGAGGGCCAATGAGCAGTTCTTC
>TRBJ1-1|TRBV7-9|NA|NA
CASSPGHQNTEAFF
TGTGCCAGCAGCCCGGGACATCAGAACACTGAAGCTTTCTTT
>TRBJ2-2|TRBV23-1|TRBD1|NA
CASSQQGQGPLAANTGELFF
TGCGCCAGCAGTCAACAAGGACAGGGACCCTTGGCCGCGAACACCGGGGAGCTGTTTTTT
>TRBJ2-3|TRBV7-2|NA|NA
CASKLSEGTDTQYF
TGTGCCAGCAAACTCTCGGAGGGCACAGATACGCAGTATTTT
>TRBJ1-1|TRBV5-1|NA|NA
CASSLERWGGENTEAFF
TGCGCCAGCAGCTTGGAACGGTGGGGGGGTGAGAACACTGAAGCTTTCTTT
>TRBJ2-3|TRBV4-2|NA|many
CASSHANTQYF
TGTGCCAGCAGCCATGCCAATACGCAGTATTTT
>TRBJ2-3|TRBV20-1|NA|few
CSARLGGTDTQYF
TGCAGTGCTAGACTAGGAGGCACAGATACGCAGTATTTT
>TRBJ2-5|TRBV29-1|NA|few
CSIGLHPREAQYF
TGCAGCATCGGGCTGCACCCAAGAGAGGCCCAGTACTTC
>TRBJ2-1|TRBV29-1|NA|NA
CSVVVSRFYNEQFF
TGCAGCGTTGTTGTCAGCAGATTTTACAATGAGCAGTTCTTC
>TRBJ2-7|TRBV6-5|NA|many
CASSYSLSIEKPEQYF
TGTGCCAGCAGTTACTCGCTTTCGATTGAAAAACCCGAGCAGTACTTC
>TRBJ2-5|TRBV4-2|NA|NA
CASSHEIRQETQYF
TGTGCCAGCAGCCACGAGATTAGACAAGAGACCCAGTACTTC
>TRBJ1-4|TRBV5-1|NA|NA
CASSTWGAHATNEKLFF
TGCGCCAGCAGCACCTGGGGTGCCCATGCAACTAATGAAAAACTGTTTTTT
>TRBJ1-2|TRBV27|NA|many
CASSLGPEYGYTF
TGTGCCAGCAGTTTGGGACCCGAGTATGGCTACACCTTC
>TRBJ2-1|TRBV7-9|NA|few
CASSLGLARFYNEQFF
TGTGCCAGCAGCTTAGGGCTGGCCCGCTTTTACAATGAGCAGTTCTTC
>TRBJ2-7|TRBV7-2|TRBD2|NA
CASSSRTSGSIYEQYF
TGTGCCAGCAGCTCGCGGACTAGCGGGAGTATCTACGAGCAGTACTTC
>TRBJ2-1|TRBV2|TRBD2|few
CASSVLAGVPNEQFF
TGTGCCAGCAGCGTTCTAGCGGGAGTGCCCAATGAGCAGTTCTTC
>TRBJ2-5|TRBV29-1|NA|many
CSVEELDGTQYF
TGCAGCGTTGAGGAGCTGGATGGGACCCAGTACTTC
>TRBJ2-1|TRBV3-1|TRBD2|NA
CACSQDLAREGSSYNEQFF
TGTGCCTGCAGCCAAGATTTAGCGCGGGAGGGGAGCTCCTACAATGAGCAGTTCTTC
>TRBJ1-4|TRBV30|TRBD1|few
CAWSPGQGREKLFF
TGTGCCTGGAGTCCCGGACAGGGTAGAGAAAAACTGTTTTTT
>TRBJ2-1|TRBV20-1|TRBD2|NA
CSARDPRGGHYNEQFF
TGCAGTGCTAGAGATCCCCGGGGGGGACACTACAATGAGCAGTTCTTC
>TRBJ2-7|TRBV6-1|TRBD1|few
CASRLPGQGYEQYF
TGTGCCAGCAGACTACCGGGACAGGGCTACGAGCAGTACTTC
>TRBJ1-4|TRBV15|NA|few
CATSRDLGAKIEKLFF
TGTGCCACCAGCAGAGATCTGGGGGCAAAGATTGAAAAACTGTTTTTT
>TRBJ2-1|TRBV5-6|NA|many
CASSYREYNEQFF
TGTGCCAGCAGCTACCGGGAATACAATGAGCAGTTCTTC
>TRBJ2-7|TRBV5-1|TRBD2|many
CASSSSGNYEQYF
TGCGCCAGCAGCTCTAGCGGGAACTACGAGCAGTACTTC
>TRBJ1-2|TRBV3-1|NA|few
CASSQGSLRANYGYTF
TGTGCCAGCAGCCAAGGGAGTCTGAGAGCTAACTATGGCTACACCTTC
>TRBJ2-1|TRBV4-1|TRBD2|many
CASTTRLAGDRIYNEQFF
TGCGCCAGCACCACAAGACTAGCGGGAGATCGAATCTACAATGAGCAGTTCTTC
>TRBJ1-2|TRBV5-1|NA|many
CASSRDGLYGYTF
TGCGCCAGCAGCCGGGACGGACTCTATGGCTACACCTTC